Presented here are 15 T cell receptor beta chains from one specimen sequenced in a study of identical twins. MiXCR, run by TCRdb on the 5' RACE reads, gives a single entry per CDR3 protein. The sample carries a few hundred thousand distinct CDR3 sequences, less than 25% recorded once. This sample was shared with a second study, whose subject was T cells expressing NK-cell markers.

The material sequenced was CD4+ T cells sorted from blood. The receptor source for this set is a woman younger than 30 in good health.

This sequence joins TRBV6-1 and TRBJ1-1; perhaps TRBD1 as D (5 bases). This CDR3 has 15 residues. CDR1 is MNHNS and CDR2 is SASEGT in the germline V gene. Trimming left V 5 bases short and J 4 bases short, with 17 bases between. Here the CDR3 DNA reads TGTGCCAGCAGTACCCCCAGGGTGAAGAGCACTGAAGCTTTCTTT. This translates into CASSTPRVKSTEAFF.

The rearrangement uses TRBV24-1 and TRBJ2-5; tentatively, D is TRBD1 (6 bases). CDR3 length equals 15 residues. With 2 bases removed from V and 1 base from J, the gap between germline ends came to 10 bases. Germline CDR1 and CDR2: KGHDR and SFDVKD. CDR3 coding DNA: TGTGCCACCAGTGATTCGGGACACAGCCAAGAGACCCAGTACTTC. Translation gives CATSDSGHSQETQYF.

This clonotype has just a few counts. The chain couples TRBV6-1 to TRBJ2-1, with 11 bases that match TRBD2. The CDR3 is 17 amino acids. CDR1 is MNHNS and CDR2 is SASEGT in the germline V gene. Trimming removed 5 bases from V and 5 bases from J; junction bases left unmatched: 11. Here the CDR3 DNA reads TGTGCCAGCAGTCCACAAGGACTAGCGGGCACCCACAATGAGCAGTTCTTC. Its protein is CASSPQGLAGTHNEQFF.

This clonotype appeared a few times. Written as DNA, the CDR3 is TGCGCCAGCAGCTTAACGGGGGTTGGAGATACGCAGTATTTT. This translates into CASSLTGVGDTQYF. The chain recombines TRBV5-1 with TRBJ2-3, with D possibly matching TRBD2 (6 bases). Germline lookup yields CDR1 SGHRS and CDR2 YFSETQ. There are 14 residues in the CDR3. Trimming shortened V by 2 bases and J by 5 bases, and 12 bases separated the two germline ends.

The genes are TRBV6-1 and TRBJ2-3; no definite D call. The CDR3 extends over 10 amino acids. Trimming removed 2 bases at V and 8 bases at J, with 2 bases between. From germline, CDR1 is MNHNS and CDR2 SASEGT. CDR3 DNA sequence: TGTGCCAGCAGTGAATCTACGCAGTATTTT. This translates into CASSESTQYF.

The chain uses TRBV12-3 or TRBV12-4 and TRBJ2-2, with a possible D match to TRBD2 (6 bases). V lost 5 bases and J 5 bases, leaving 15 bases between the germline ends. The CDR3 runs to 15 residues. The CDR3 nucleotides read TGTGCCAGCAGTCAGGGACTGGTTGGGACCGGGGAGCTGTTTTTT. Its protein product is CASSQGLVGTGELFF.

The chain carries TRBV7-9 and TRBJ2-3; 12 positions agree with TRBD2. The CDR3 runs 16 residues. Germline CDR1 is SEHNR and CDR2 is FQNEAQ (reference sequence). The junction had 5 bases not matched to a gene; V was cut back by 5 bases and J by 2 bases. Here the CDR3 reads CASSTRLAGVTDTQYF. The CDR3 DNA sequence: TGTGCCAGCAGCACCAGACTAGCGGGGGTCACAGATACGCAGTATTTT. The full variable domain, with the rest looked up from reference TRBV7-9 and TRBJ2-3, is DTGVSQNPRHKITKRGQNVTFRCDPISEHNRLYWYRQTLGQGPEFLTYFQNEAQLEKSRLLSDRFSAERPKGSFSTLEIQRTEQGDSAMYLCASSTRLAGVTDTQYFGPGTRLTVL.

At least ten counts were recorded for this clonotype. The chain joins TRBV4-3 to TRBJ2-5, with a weak D call TRBD2 (5 bases). V was clipped by 1 base and J by 7 bases, with 10 bases between them. Germline V CDR1 and CDR2: LGHNA, YSLEER. The CDR3 covers 13 residues. Here the CDR3 DNA reads TGCGCCAGCAGCCAAGGATCTGAGGGGACCCAGTACTTC. The encoded protein is CASSQGSEGTQYF.

In this sample, this clonotype turned up a few times. This sequence joins TRBV20-1 and TRBJ1-1; no reliable D call. In germline, CDR1 is DFQATT, CDR2 SNEGSKA (reference sequence). V was clipped by 4 bases and J by 0 bases, with 6 bases between them. The CDR3 is 12 residues long. CDR3 nucleotides: TGCAGTGCTACCGTATTGAACACTGAAGCTTTCTTT. Protein sequence: CSATVLNTEAFF.

This chain links TRBV20-1 with TRBJ2-1; the D gene is possibly TRBD1 (5 bases). The CDR3 has 13 amino acids. The germline CDR1 and CDR2 sequences are DFQATT and SNEGSKA (reference sequence). Trimming removed 7 bases at V and 5 bases at J, with 15 bases between. The CDR3 bases are TGCAGTGGAGAGAGTAGGGGCCACAATGAGCAGTTCTTC. Protein sequence: CSGESRGHNEQFF.

The V gene is TRBV6-5, the J gene TRBJ2-7, with D uncertain. The CDR3 has 11 amino acids. Germline V CDR1 and CDR2: MNHEY, SVGAGI. V lost 2 bases and J lost 5, with 4 bases in between. The CDR3 loop reads CASSYKNEQYF. CDR3 bases: TGTGCCAGCAGTTACAAAAACGAGCAGTACTTC.

V and J are TRBV12-3 or TRBV12-4 and TRBJ2-1, with D possibly TRBD1 on 6 matching bases. The CDR3 length is 15 residues. Trimming removed 6 bases from V and 9 bases from J, with 21 bases in between. The CDR3 protein is CASSYFQGYTGEQFF. For the CDR3, the DNA is TGTGCCAGCAGCTATTTTCAGGGGTACACGGGTGAGCAGTTCTTC.

V usage is TRBV6-1 and J usage is TRBJ2-2; 9 bases map to TRBD1. The CDR3 length is 15 residues. Germline CDR1 is MNHNS and CDR2 is SASEGT. J gave up 5 bases and V 6 bases, and 7 bases lay outside the gene matches. CDR3 nucleotide sequence: TGTGCCAGCAGGCGAGGGACAGGGTCTACCGGGGAGCTGTTTTTT. Translation: CASRRGTGSTGELFF.

This clonotype was counted between two and nine times. The rearrangement joins TRBV20-1 to TRBJ2-1; 7 nucleotides agree with TRBD2. The CDR3 sequence is 12 residues long. J lost 7 bases, V lost 6 bases, and 6 bases had no gene match. Germline V lookup: CDR1 DFQATT, CDR2 SNEGSKA (reference sequence). In nucleotides, the CDR3 is TGCAGTGCCCCGACTAGCCTGAATGAGCAGTTCTTC. Its protein is CSAPTSLNEQFF.

This clonotype was counted only a few times. The chain couples TRBV5-1 to TRBJ2-1, with TRBD1 matching over 9 bases. Trimming at V came to 3 bases and at J to 7 bases, leaving 8 bases not matched to a gene. Germline V gene data show CDR1 as SGHRS and CDR2 as YFSETQ. The CDR3 loop spans 15 amino acids. CDR3 DNA: TGCGCCAGCAGCTACCTGGGACAGGGAAGGAATGAGCAGTTCTTC. Its protein product is CASSYLGQGRNEQFF. Full variable domain (outside the CDR3, taken from reference TRBV5-1 and TRBJ2-1): KAGVTQTPRYLIKTRGQQVTLSCSPISGHRSVSWYQQTPGQGLQFLFEYFSETQRNKGNFPGRFSGRQFSNSRSEMNVSTLELGDSALYLCASSYLGQGRNEQFFGPGTRLTVL.